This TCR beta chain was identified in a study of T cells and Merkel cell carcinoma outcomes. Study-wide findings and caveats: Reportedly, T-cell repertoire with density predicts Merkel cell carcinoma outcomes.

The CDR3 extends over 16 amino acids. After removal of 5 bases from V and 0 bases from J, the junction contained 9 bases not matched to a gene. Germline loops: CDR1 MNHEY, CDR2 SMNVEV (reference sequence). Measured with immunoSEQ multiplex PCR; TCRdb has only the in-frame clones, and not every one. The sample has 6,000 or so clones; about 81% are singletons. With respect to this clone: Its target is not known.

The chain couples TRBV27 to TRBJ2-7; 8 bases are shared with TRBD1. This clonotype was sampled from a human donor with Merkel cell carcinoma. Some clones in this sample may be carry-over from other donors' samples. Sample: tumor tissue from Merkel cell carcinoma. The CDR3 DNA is TGTGCCAGCAGTGCCGATCGGACAGGGAGCTCCTACGAGCAGTACTTC. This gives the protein CASSADRTGSSYEQYF.